The 7 T cell receptor beta chains presented below share a single source sample, sequenced in a study of RUNX1 and TCR beta rearrangement in T-cell leukemia (TCRdb year 2020). Receptors were amplified or captured by PCR. Instrument on record: Illumina MiSeq. Characterization of TCR beta DJ and VDJ rearrangements was performed by next generation amplicon sequencing. Starting from the raw public reads, TCRdb applied fastp trimming at Q25, assembled clones with MiXCR and retained in-frame beta chains. Rows matching on CDR3 protein sequence are summarized as one entry with the most common DNA and genes. In all, the sample holds over 250 distinct CDR3 sequences, and roughly a third of those were seen once. The leading ten clones occupy 35% to 45% of the sample. The sequenced sample was blood. These receptors originate from a male donor with T-cell acute lymphoblastic leukemia.

This sequence joins TRBV19 and TRBJ1-4, with D possibly being TRBD1 (5 bases). V gave up 11 bases and J gave up 8 bases, with 27 bases separating them. The germline gives CDR1 LNHDA, CDR2 SQIVND (reference sequence). The CDR3 covers 16 residues. CDR3 region: CAGSIRLWGSREKLFF. The DNA of the CDR3 is TGTGCCGGGAGTATTAGACTCTGGGGGTCGCGGGAAAAACTGTTTTTT.

Within the sample, this clonotype is large. The CDR3 DNA sequence: TGTGCCAGCAGTTACTCGTCCCCTGAAGCTTTCTTT. It codes for CASSYSSPEAFF. The chain couples TRBV6-2 or TRBV6-3 to TRBJ1-1; no definite D call. Germline CDR1 reads MNHEY; CDR2 reads SVGEGT. The CDR3 totals 12 residues. The ends were cut back, 0 bases at V and 6 bases at J, with 5 bases in the middle.

This clonotype rates as hyperexpanded. The genes are TRBV20-1 and TRBJ1-5; D is uncertain. Germline loops: CDR1 DFQATT, CDR2 SNEGSKA (reference sequence). The CDR3 spans 18 residues. The V end was cut by 0 bases, the J end by 0 bases, with 18 bases between. The DNA for the CDR3 is TGCAGTGCTAGAGATAAACGGTTTAACAGAAATAGCAATCAGCCCCAGCATTTT. Translating gives CSARDKRFNRNSNQPQHF.

This clonotype was observed once. The chain has TRBV4-1 and TRBJ1-2, with D unclear. V lost 1 base and J lost 0, with 12 bases in between. The germline gives CDR1 MGHRA, CDR2 YSYEKL. This CDR3 has 16 residues. CDR3 amino acids: CASSQGPRSSNYGYTF. Written as DNA, the CDR3 is TGCGCCAGCAGCCAAGGACCCAGGTCCTCTAACTATGGCTACACCTTC.

This clonotype is large (0.1 to 1%) by share. The germline gene is not matched at one end of the junction; a read error may be the cause. This chain joins TRBV4-2 and TRBJ1-4; D perhaps matches TRBD1 (6 bases). The V gene's germline CDR1 is LGHNA and CDR2 YNFKEQ. CDR3 size: 12 residues. CDR3 protein: CASSQDQGGHIF. The CDR3 DNA is TGTGCCAGCAGCCAAGATCAAGGGGGACATATTTTT.

The table lists this clonotype with a count of one. This chain connects TRBV20-1 to TRBJ1-5; D remains ambiguous. Germline-derived CDR1 and CDR2 are DFQATT and SNEGSKA (reference sequence). CDR3 length: 13 amino acids. Trimming shortened V by 0 bases and J by 5 bases, and 8 bases separated the two germline ends. The CDR3 sequence: CSARELRYQPQHF. The CDR3 DNA sequence: TGCAGTGCTAGAGAACTGAGGTATCAGCCCCAGCATTTT.

The chain links TRBV2 to TRBJ2-7; 8 nucleotides agree with TRBD2. The CDR3 spans 15 residues. V trimming: 1 base; J trimming: 2 bases; junction bases outside the gene matches: 4. Germline values: CDR1 SNHLY, CDR2 FYNNEI. For the CDR3, the DNA is TGTGCCAGCAGTGAAGGGTCCGGGGGGGCCTACGAGCAGTACTTC. Translated, it gives CASSEGSGGAYEQYF.